The clone carrying this T cell receptor (beta chain) was seen more than once but under ten times. No antigen is known for it. Across several immunoSEQ plates, the genomic DNA of each subset was split evenly. Sequenced by immunoSEQ multiplex PCR; TCRdb stores in-frame clones only, minus some. Of some 630,000 clones listed, roughly 70% are singletons. This sample was included in a study of shared clonotypes between healthy human individuals. Between the trimmed V and J ends, which lost 7 bases and 7 bases, there was a span of 18 bases. The V gene's germline CDR1 is MDHEN and CDR2 SYDVKM. The CDR3 runs to 14 residues. Overall study results and limits: Tissues were not sampled, only blood, and their repertoires likely differ.

The study drew its donors from healthy HIV-negative adults without recent acute infections or vaccinations. The authors divided CD4+ cells into CD45RA+ naive and CD45RA-negative memory subsets. This receptor was identified in a woman in her 30s in good health. The chain is built from TRBV28 and TRBJ2-3; no clear D. The sequenced material came from memory CD4+ T cells sorted from blood. Indicated subset: CD45RA-negative fraction. The CDR3 coding sequence is TGTGCCAGCAACGAACTCTTAAATGCCAATACGCAGTATTTT. This sequence encodes CASNELLNANTQYF. Using reference TRBV28 and TRBJ2-3 for the parts outside the CDR3, the full variable domain is DVKVTQSSRYLVKRTGEKVFLECVQDMDHENMFWYRQDPGLGLRLIYFSYDVKMKEKGDIPEGYSVSREKKERFSLILESASTNQTSMYLCASNELLNANTQYFGPGTRLTVL.